This record covers a single TCR beta chain. Its target is not known. DNA at approximately 200 ng, about 30,000 T cell genomes, went into sorted-subset replicate PCRs. The protocol was immunoSEQ multiplex PCR, while the TCRdb copy is restricted to in-frame clones and leaves out a portion. In the table there are a few million clones, over 90% of which are singletons. These data come from a study of shared clonotypes between healthy human individuals. Study-level findings and limits: Blood was the only sampled material, and tissue repertoires likely differ.

This CDR3 spans 14 amino acids. Trimming took 5 bases from V and 4 from J; bases not matched to a gene: 5. Looked up from germline, CDR1 is SGHRS and CDR2 is YFSETQ. Sequencing input: naive CD4+ T cells from PBMCs. Specified subset: CD45RA+ positively selected. The sequence came from a man in his late teens or twenties in good health. Some clones in this sample may be carry-over from other donors' samples. The rearrangement joins TRBV5-1 to TRBJ2-7; 11 bases are a match to TRBD2. CDR3 bases: TGCGCCAGCAGGGTAGGGACTAGCGGTTACGAGCAGTACTTC. It yields the protein CASRVGTSGYEQYF. The complete variable domain, with remaining parts taken from reference TRBV5-1 and TRBJ2-7, reads KAGVTQTPRYLIKTRGQQVTLSCSPISGHRSVSWYQQTPGQGLQFLFEYFSETQRNKGNFPGRFSGRQFSNSRSEMNVSTLELGDSALYLCASRVGTSGYEQYFGPGTRLTVT.